A selection of T cell receptor beta chains follows, all from one sample in a study of T cell responses to AZD1222 COVID-19 vaccine. The protocol was immunoSEQ multiplex PCR, while the TCRdb copy is restricted to in-frame clones and leaves out a portion. The top ten clones hold about 1.5% of a sample with approximately 100,000 clones, about 82% of them seen once. The sample consisted of peripheral blood, taken on day 0 of AZD1222 vaccination. Every receptor here comes from an adult in good health. The CDR3 runs from the conserved cysteine through the conserved F or W. D genes are given only for firm matches. Expanded clones are given a class, and other clones once, few, many or no size at all.

NA	NA	TRBJ1-6	TRBV21-1	TGTGCCAGCAGCAAAAGGTCGGGGTTTGGCTCACCCCTCCACTTT	CASSKRSGFGSPLHF
NA	NA	TRBJ1-2	TRBV3-1/TRBV3-2	TGTGCCAGCAGCCCCCTTGAGAACTATGGCTACACCTTC	CASSPLENYGYTF
once	TRBD1	TRBJ2-5	TRBV28	TGTGCCAGCAGTTTTCCAGGGGGCGCGGAAGAGACCCAGTACTTC	CASSFPGGAEETQYF
NA	NA	TRBJ1-5	TRBV7-3	TGTGCCAGCAGCTTAACGGTCAATCAGCCCCAGCATTTT	CASSLTVNQPQHF
NA	TRBD2	TRBJ2-7	TRBV7-2	TGTGCCAGCAGCTCGCTAGCGGGAGAGCCCTACGAGCAGTACTTC	CASSSLAGEPYEQYF
few	TRBD1	TRBJ1-5	TRBV5-1	TGCGCCAGCAGCGATGGTCAGGGGGGAACGCCCCAGCATTTT	CASSDGQGGTPQHF
NA	NA	TRBJ1-1	TRBV12-3/TRBV12-4	TGTGCCAGCAGTTTAGGTGGTCCCCCTAGGAGCCCCTTT	CASSLGGPPRSPF
NA	NA	TRBJ2-7	TRBV4-3	TGCGCCAGCAGCCAAGATCGGGGGGCCCCCTACGAGCAGTACTTC	CASSQDRGAPYEQYF
NA	TRBD1	TRBJ1-1	TRBV28	TGTGCCAGCAGTTTACCGGACCCATCCGGGACAGGGGAAGCTTTCTTT	CASSLPDPSGTGEAFF
NA	NA	TRBJ2-1	TRBV15	TGTGCCACCAGCAGACGATCGGCTAGCGAAGCCCGCTACAATGAGCAGTTCTTC	CATSRRSASEARYNEQFF
NA	TRBD1	TRBJ2-7	TRBV18	TGTGCCAGCTCACCGACAGGGAAGAGCTCCTACGAGCAGTACTTC	CASSPTGKSSYEQYF
NA	NA	TRBJ2-3	TRBV25-1	TGTGCCAGCAGTACCGGTCAAACTCACACAGATACGCAGTATTTT	CASSTGQTHTDTQYF
NA	TRBD1	TRBJ1-1	TRBV25-1	TGTGCCAGCAGCGGGACAGGGGGGACTGAAGCTTTCTTT	CASSGTGGTEAFF
NA	TRBD1	TRBJ1-5	TRBV19	TGTGCCAGTAGTCCCCGGACAGGGGGCCCGAGTCAGCCCCAGCATTTT	CASSPRTGGPSQPQHF
NA	TRBD1	TRBJ2-6	TRBV6-2/TRBV6-3	TGTGCCAGCAGTTACTTAACGGGACAGGGGGCTGGGGCCAACGTCCTGACTTTC	CASSYLTGQGAGANVLTF
NA	NA	TRBJ2-3	TRBV7-2	TGTGCCAGCAGCTTACGGGGGAGTACTAGCACAGATACGCAGTATTTT	CASSLRGSTSTDTQYF
NA	NA	TRBJ1-5	TRBV28	TGTGCCAGCAGTTTATCTCATAGCAATCAGCCCCAGCATTTT	CASSLSHSNQPQHF
few	NA	TRBJ2-7	TRBV5-5	TGTGCCAGCAGCTTGGCCGGACAGCCCTACGAGCAGTACTTC	CASSLAGQPYEQYF
few	NA	TRBJ1-1	TRBV28	TGTGCCATCCGGACCCCCGCGGGCACTGAAGCTTTCTTT	CAIRTPAGTEAFF
NA	NA	TRBJ1-6	TRBV7-2	TGTGCCAGCAGCTTACGGGCAGGGTCTAATTCACCCCTCCACTTT	CASSLRAGSNSPLHF
NA	NA	TRBJ2-1	TRBV4-1	TGCGCCAGCAGCCAAGAGGGGGCTGGACTAGTTTCCTACAATGAGCAGTTCTTC	CASSQEGAGLVSYNEQFF
NA	NA	TRBJ1-3	TRBV28	TGTGCCAGCAGGACGGGTCACTCTGGAAACACCATATATTTT	CASRTGHSGNTIYF
NA	TRBD1	TRBJ2-1	TRBV19	TGTGCCAGTAGTATCAACAGGGGGGCGAATGAGCAGTTCTTC	CASSINRGANEQFF
NA	NA	TRBJ2-7	TRBV28	TGTGCCAGCAGTCTCCCCCAGGGCGGCTCTTACGAGCAGTACTTC	CASSLPQGGSYEQYF
few	NA	TRBJ1-2	TRBV30	TGTGCCTGGAACGGGGGCTGGCTGGGCGGCTACACCTTC	CAWNGGWLGGYTF
NA	NA	TRBJ1-4	TRBV28	TGTGCCAGCAGCGCGGGCAATGGGATTGAAAAACTGTTTTTT	CASSAGNGIEKLFF
NA	NA	TRBJ1-2	TRBV19	TGTGCCAGTAGTATAGCGACAGGTAGTGACTATGGCTACACCTTC	CASSIATGSDYGYTF
NA	NA	TRBJ1-2	TRBV18	TGTGCCAGCTCACCGCAAAGGAGTCGCGATGGCTACACCTTC	CASSPQRSRDGYTF
NA	TRBD2	TRBJ2-3	TRBV7-8	TGTGCCAGCAGCCCCCGGGTAGCGGGAGTGGATACGCAGTATTTT	CASSPRVAGVDTQYF
NA	TRBD1	TRBJ2-1	TRBV6-1	TGTGCCAGCAGTGTCCATACCGGGACAGCCAGCTACAATGAGCAGTTCTTC	CASSVHTGTASYNEQFF
NA	NA	TRBJ2-1	TRBV29-1	TGCAGCGTTGAAGGTGGGCAGGGCAGTGATGAGCAGTTCTTC	CSVEGGQGSDEQFF
NA	TRBD2	TRBJ2-5	TRBV6-2/TRBV6-3	TGTGCCAGCAGTCCACCGCCTCGGACTAGCGGGAGGGGGGAGACCCAGTACTTC	CASSPPPRTSGRGETQYF
NA	TRBD1	TRBJ1-5	TRBV6-2/TRBV6-3	TGTGCCAGCAGTTACGATCCTGGACAGGGTGGGCCCCAGCATTTT	CASSYDPGQGGPQHF
NA	TRBD2	TRBJ2-5	TRBV7-6	TGTGCCAGCAGCCTCCCGGGACTAGCGGGAGGCGGGGAGACCCAGTACTTC	CASSLPGLAGGGETQYF
NA	TRBD1	TRBJ1-3	TRBV28	TGTGCCAGCAGTTATCCAGAGACAGGGGGCTCTGGAAACACCATATATTTT	CASSYPETGGSGNTIYF
NA	TRBD2	TRBJ2-3	TRBV7-2	TGTGCCAGCAGCGCCCGACTAGCGGGAGGGCTCGGGGATACGCAGTATTTT	CASSARLAGGLGDTQYF
NA	TRBD2	TRBJ2-2	TRBV4-1	TGCCCCCCCAGCCGAAGCGGGAGGGCGGGCACCGGGGAGCTGTTTTTT	CPPSRSGRAGTGELFF
NA	TRBD1	TRBJ2-7	TRBV5-1	TGCGCCAGCAGACAAGGGACAGGGGTCTACGAGCAGTACTTC	CASRQGTGVYEQYF
NA	NA	TRBJ1-6	TRBV3-1/TRBV3-2	TGTGCCAGCAGCCCCGTTTGGGCTGGGGCTGATTCACCCCTCCACTTT	CASSPVWAGADSPLHF
NA	TRBD1	TRBJ2-1	TRBV13	TGTGCCAGCAGCGATGGACAGGGGGGGTCCTACAATGAGCAGTTCTTC	CASSDGQGGSYNEQFF